The 29 T cell receptor beta chains listed next were all sequenced from one sample in a study of blood T cell repertoires in COVID-19. Profiled with immunoSEQ multiplex PCR; TCRdb holds only in-frame clones, not every one. This table has about 70,000 clones, approximately 92% appearing once. The source material was peripheral blood. The receptors here all came from a man in his fifties with acute or convalescent COVID-19.

The chain couples TRBV5-1 to TRBJ1-1; D is unresolved. Germline V gene lookup returns CDR1 SGHRS and CDR2 YFSETQ. V was shortened by 1 base and J by 4 bases, with 11 bases between the two germline ends. The CDR3 length is 14 residues. In DNA form, the CDR3 reads TGCGCCAGCAGCTTGAACCTGCAGGCCACTGAAGCTTTCTTT. Translation gives CASSLNLQATEAFF.

This sequence joins TRBV19 and TRBJ1-3; D call uncertain. Germline CDR1 LNHDA, CDR2 SQIVND (reference sequence). The CDR3 has 12 residues. The ends were cut back, 3 bases at V and 8 bases at J, with 8 bases in the middle. The CDR3 protein is CASSIRRDTIYF. The CDR3 region has the DNA TGTGCCAGTAGTATCCGTCGAGACACCATATATTTT.

The chain joins TRBV15 to TRBJ1-5, with TRBD1 as a possible D gene (5 bases). V was cut by 0 bases and J by 6 bases, with 15 bases left in between. CDR1 and CDR2 from the germline V gene are LNHNV and YYDKDF (reference sequence). The CDR3 extends over 16 amino acids. CDR3 sequence reads: CATSRDRDSRGQPQHF. In DNA, the CDR3 is TGTGCCACCAGCAGAGATCGAGACAGCCGAGGTCAGCCCCAGCATTTT.

The V call is TRBV7-3, the J call TRBJ2-1; TRBD1 might be the D (6 bases). CDR1 and CDR2 from the germline V gene are SGHTA and FQGTGA. The CDR3 covers 19 residues. With 1 base removed from V and 2 bases from J, the gap between germline ends came to 21 bases. The CDR3 protein is CASSLRGSGTQGTYNEQFF. The CDR3 nucleotides read TGTGCCAGCAGCTTAAGGGGGTCGGGGACCCAGGGGACCTACAATGAGCAGTTCTTC.

This sequence joins TRBV6-5 and TRBJ2-3; the match to TRBD2 covers 11 bases. CDR3 length equals 16 residues. Losses at the gene ends were 2 bases for V and 9 bases for J; bases not matched to a gene: 10. The germline V gene has CDR1 MNHEY and CDR2 SVGAGI. The chain's CDR3 is CASSYPLSGRAVTQYF. CDR3 nucleotides: TGTGCCAGCAGTTACCCCCTTAGCGGGAGGGCCGTCACGCAGTATTTT.

The chain recombines TRBV18 with TRBJ1-5; D is unclear. Germline values: CDR1 KGHSH, CDR2 LQKENI. With 5 bases removed from V and 2 bases from J, the gap between germline ends came to 10 bases. The CDR3 has 14 amino acids. This chain's CDR3 is CASSAWAGNQPQHF. CDR3 bases: TGTGCCAGCTCAGCCTGGGCCGGCAATCAGCCCCAGCATTTT.

The chain recombines TRBV5-1 with TRBJ1-4, with D hard to call. The CDR3 length is 17 residues. The germline V gene has CDR1 SGHRS and CDR2 YFSETQ. V was clipped by 5 bases and J by 3 bases, with 20 bases between them. The CDR3 nucleotides are TGCGCCAGCAGGACCGGGGTCGCCAACCGTCCTAATGAAAAACTGTTTTTT. This encodes CASRTGVANRPNEKLFF.

The rearrangement uses TRBV6-5 and TRBJ2-7; possibly TRBD1 for D (6 bases). The CDR3 has 14 residues. CDR1 is MNHEY, CDR2 SVGAGI, per germline. Trimming pared 4 bases from V and 2 bases from J, leaving 12 bases between. The CDR3, as DNA: TGTGCCAGCAGTTCCAGAGAGGGGGCCTACGAGCAGTACGTC. Protein sequence: CASSSREGAYEQYV.

V and J are TRBV10-3 and TRBJ1-1, with D perhaps TRBD1 (5 bases). Germline values: CDR1 ENHRY, CDR2 SYGVKD. CDR3 length equals 15 residues. V shed 3 bases and J shed 4 bases, with 15 bases lying between them. CDR3 nucleotide sequence: TGTGCCATCAGTGACCCAGACAGATCCGGCACTGAAGCTTTCTTT. It codes for CAISDPDRSGTEAFF.

The rearrangement links TRBV2 to TRBJ2-7; TRBD1 agrees at 7 bases. This CDR3 comprises 13 residues. The germline V gene has CDR1 SNHLY and CDR2 FYNNEI. The ends lost 6 bases at V and 0 bases at J; junction bases unmatched: 2. CDR3 region: CASRGQVSYEQYV. CDR3 nucleotide sequence: TGTGCCAGCAGAGGACAGGTCTCCTACGAGCAGTACGTC.

The chain joins TRBV19 to TRBJ2-7; 9 bases agree with TRBD1. The length of the CDR3 is 12 residues. J gave up 2 bases and V 9 bases, and 2 bases lay outside the gene matches. Germline CDR1 reads LNHDA; CDR2 reads SQIVND (reference sequence). The DNA for the CDR3 is TGTGCCAGCCGACAGGGGGCCTACGAGCAGTACTTC. As protein: CASRQGAYEQYF.

The genes are TRBV5-1 and TRBJ1-2; D remains unclear. Germline V gives CDR1 SGHRS, CDR2 YFSETQ. Trimming took 5 bases from V and 1 from J, leaving 12 bases between them. This CDR3 is built from 14 residues. The CDR3 loop reads CASREEYSNYGYTF. The DNA for the CDR3 is TGCGCCAGCAGGGAGGAGTACAGTAACTATGGCTACACCTTC. The variable domain in full, with the rest retrieved from reference TRBV5-1 and TRBJ1-2, is KAGVTQTPRYLIKTRGQQVTLSCSPISGHRSVSWYQQTPGQGLQFLFEYFSETQRNKGNFPGRFSGRQFSNSRSEMNVSTLELGDSALYLCASREEYSNYGYTFGSGTRLTVV.

The chain links TRBV3-1 (or the pseudogene TRBV3-2) to TRBJ1-3; tentatively, D is TRBD1 (5 bases). Per germline, CDR1 LGHDT and CDR2 YNNKEL (reference sequence). The CDR3 covers 15 residues. Trimming took off 5 bases at V and 0 bases at J, with 11 bases between the two ends. The CDR3 coding sequence is TGTGCCAGCAGCGCCCGGGGGAACTCTGGAAACACCATATATTTT. Its translation is CASSARGNSGNTIYF.

The rearrangement uses TRBV6-5 and TRBJ1-5; D not resolved. The CDR3 has 14 amino acids. Germline assignment: CDR1 MNHEY and CDR2 SVGAGI. V lost 6 bases to trimming and J lost 7 bases, with 16 bases between them. DNA for the CDR3: TGTGCCAGCAGCTCGACGGAGGTTGGCCAGCCCCAGCATTTT. Translation: CASSSTEVGQPQHF.

This clone was seen a single time. The chain joins TRBV10-3 to TRBJ2-5, with D possibly matching TRBD1 (5 bases). The V end was cut by 5 bases, the J end by 3 bases, with 10 bases between. Germline V gene lookup returns CDR1 ENHRY and CDR2 SYGVKD. The CDR3 length is 13 residues. The CDR3 sequence: CAISQGREETQYF. The CDR3 DNA follows: TGTGCCATCAGTCAGGGCAGGGAAGAGACCCAGTACTTC.

The CDR3 coding sequence is TGTGCCAGCAGCTTAGGCAGATCCAATGAGCAGTTCTTC. Translated, it gives CASSLGRSNEQFF. The rearrangement links TRBV7-2 to TRBJ2-1; unclear D gene. CDR3 length: 13 residues. Germline V gene lookup returns CDR1 SGHTA and CDR2 FQGNSA. V shed 1 base and J shed 6 bases, with 7 bases lying between them.

The chain has TRBV9 and TRBJ2-3, with a tentative D call TRBD1 (8 bases). CDR1 and CDR2 (germline): SGDLS, YYNGEE. This CDR3 region has 15 residues. The V end was cut by 3 bases, the J end by 1 base, with 12 bases between. In DNA form, the CDR3 reads TGTGCCAGCAGCGACAGGGGGGGAGGCACAGATACGCAGTATTTT. Its protein is CASSDRGGGTDTQYF.

The chain recombines TRBV30 with TRBJ2-3, with TRBD1 as a possible D gene (6 bases). The CDR3 extends over 15 amino acids. Trimming left V 2 bases short and J 1 base short, with 13 bases between. Per the germline V gene, CDR1 is GTSNPN and CDR2 is SVGIG (reference sequence). The CDR3 here is CAWSQGGAGTDTQYF. The DNA for the CDR3 is TGTGCCTGGAGTCAAGGGGGAGCAGGCACAGATACGCAGTATTTT. The full variable domain, with the rest looked up from reference TRBV30 and TRBJ2-3, is SQTIHQWPATLVQPVGSPLSLECTVEGTSNPNLYWYRQAAGRGLQLLFYSVGIGQISSEVPQNLSASRPQDRQFILSSKKLLLSDSGFYLCAWSQGGAGTDTQYFGPGTRLTVL.

The rearrangement links TRBV6-2 or TRBV6-3 to TRBJ2-6; tentative D call: TRBD2 (5 bases). The CDR3 is 15 residues long. Germline assignment: CDR1 MNHEY and CDR2 SVGEGT. Trimming cost V 5 bases and J 2 bases, with 10 bases left between them. This CDR3 reads CASSPGGTGANVLTF. The CDR3 DNA reads as TGTGCCAGCAGTCCAGGAGGCACTGGGGCCAACGTCCTGACTTTC.

The chain combines TRBV30 with TRBJ2-1; TRBD2 aligns across 9 bases. The length of the CDR3 is 13 residues. CDR1 and CDR2 (germline): GTSNPN, SVGIG (reference sequence). V shed 2 bases, J shed 10 bases, and the junction held 6 bases outside the gene matches. The CDR3 nucleotides read TGTGCCTGGAGTCTTCTAGCGGGAACCGAGCAGTTCTTC. Protein sequence: CAWSLLAGTEQFF.

The chain joins TRBV5-1 to TRBJ1-1; D not certain. The CDR3 spans 16 residues. Germline CDR1 reads SGHRS; CDR2 reads YFSETQ. V was pared by 3 bases and J by 3 bases, with 18 bases between. The CDR3: CASSSPPGDGHTEAFF. CDR3 DNA sequence: TGCGCCAGCAGCTCTCCCCCCGGGGATGGGCACACTGAAGCTTTCTTT.

There are a few counts of this clone. This rearrangement joins TRBV24-1 to TRBJ2-1, with a tentative D call TRBD1 (5 bases). Per the germline V gene, CDR1 is KGHDR and CDR2 is SFDVKD. The CDR3 contains 13 residues. The V end was cut by 6 bases, the J end by 8 bases, with 13 bases between. The CDR3 DNA reads as TGTGCCACCAGTTCGGCAGGGCAGTATGAGCAGTTCTTC. Protein sequence: CATSSAGQYEQFF.

The genes are TRBV18 and TRBJ1-5; 10 bases map to TRBD1. The length of the CDR3 is 17 residues. CDR1 is KGHSH, CDR2 LQKENI, per germline. V shed 2 bases and J 7 bases; nucleotides not matched to a gene: 11. The CDR3 coding sequence is TGTGCCAGCTCACCAACTCCCGCCGGGACAGGGGAACAGCCCCAGCATTTT. Translation gives CASSPTPAGTGEQPQHF.

The chain recombines TRBV4-1 with TRBJ2-6; D may be TRBD1 (6 bases). CDR1 and CDR2 from the germline V gene are MGHRA and YSYEKL. The V and J ends lost 1 base and 0 bases respectively, with 13 bases between them. The CDR3 contains 18 residues. In DNA, the CDR3 is TGCGCCAGCAGCCAAGCTGGGACATGGAACTCTGGGGCCAACGTCCTGACTTTC. Protein product: CASSQAGTWNSGANVLTF.

The chain employs TRBV12-3 or TRBV12-4 and TRBJ1-5, with 7 positions matching TRBD1. The trim removed 6 bases at V and 4 bases at J, leaving 3 bases unmatched. The CDR3 length is 13 residues. The CDR3 nucleotides are TGTGCCAGCAGGGGACAGCAAAATCAGCCCCAGCATTTT. It yields the protein CASRGQQNQPQHF.

This clone was detected only once. The chain is built from TRBV11-2 and TRBJ1-1; possible D gene TRBD1, 5 bases. V was pared by 7 bases and J by 3 bases, with 18 bases between. The CDR3 is 15 amino acids. Per germline, CDR1 SGHAT and CDR2 FQNNGV. The CDR3 protein is CASNPSQGRYTEAFF. DNA of the CDR3: TGTGCCAGCAACCCGTCCCAGGGCCGATACACTGAAGCTTTCTTT.

This clone appeared a single time. The gene calls are TRBV28 and TRBJ1-6; D uncertain. Looked up from germline, CDR1 is MDHEN and CDR2 is SYDVKM. Trimming stripped 5 bases from V and 7 bases from J, with 18 bases between. The CDR3 has 16 residues. This CDR3 reads CASSTPGLRINSPLHF. In nucleotides, the CDR3 is TGTGCCAGCAGTACCCCGGGTTTGCGGATAAATTCACCCCTCCACTTT.

V is TRBV7-9 and J is TRBJ2-5; 11 bases are a match to TRBD2. CDR1 and CDR2 from the germline V gene are SEHNR and FQNEAQ (reference sequence). This CDR3 is built from 16 residues. With V trimmed by 5 bases and J by 4 bases, 9 bases remained unmatched. This CDR3 reads CASSEPLAGARETQYF. DNA for the CDR3: TGTGCCAGCAGCGAGCCACTAGCGGGAGCGCGAGAGACCCAGTACTTC.

This chain joins TRBV7-6 and TRBJ2-7; D remains ambiguous. CDR3 length: 11 residues. Germline loops: CDR1 SGHVS, CDR2 FNYEAQ. Trimming removed 5 bases at V and 5 bases at J, with 7 bases between. CDR3 bases: TGTGCCAGCAGCCCAAGAGACGAGCAGTACTTC. It is translated as CASSPRDEQYF.